What follows are 11 T cell receptor beta chains derived from one specimen sequenced in a study of T cells after yellow fever vaccination. TCRdb analysed the 5' RACE reads with MiXCR anew, one entry per CDR3 protein. The data contain 350,000 to 450,000 distinct CDR3 sequences, around 20% of them singletons. The specimen comprised PBMCs, sampled before the yellow fever booster vaccination. Source of these receptors: a man between 18 and 35 years old who received the YFV17D yellow fever vaccine.

This clonotype was observed a few times. The genes are TRBV6-2 or TRBV6-3 and TRBJ2-2; D is unresolved. The CDR3 extends over 13 amino acids. CDR1 is MNHEY and CDR2 is SVGEGT in the germline V gene. V lost 6 bases, J lost 1 base, and 6 bases lay in between. The CDR3 DNA reads as TGTGCCAGCAGAGACGGGAACACCGGGGAGCTGTTTTTT. Translated, it gives CASRDGNTGELFF.

This sequence joins TRBV27 and TRBJ2-1; TRBD1 agrees at 7 bases. V lost 5 bases, J lost 2 bases, and 6 bases stayed unmatched. The CDR3 runs 15 residues. Germline-derived CDR1 and CDR2 are MNHEY and SMNVEV (reference sequence). CDR3 sequence (DNA): TGTGCCAGCAGTCGACGACAGGGTACCTACAATGAGCAGTTCTTC. It yields the protein CASSRRQGTYNEQFF.

The V gene is TRBV15, the J gene TRBJ1-6; no firm D call. This CDR3 is built from 17 residues. V gave up 10 bases and J gave up 0 bases, with 19 bases separating them. In germline, CDR1 is LNHNV, CDR2 YYDKDF (reference sequence). DNA for the CDR3: TGTGCCATCGTCGTTGGGGAGGCCAGCTCCTATAATTCACCCCTCCACTTT. Protein product: CAIVVGEASSYNSPLHF.

The J gene is TRBJ2-2, the V gene TRBV2; TRBD1 agrees at 7 bases. J lost 1 base, V lost 5 bases, and 4 bases had no gene match. Germline V gives CDR1 SNHLY, CDR2 FYNNEI. The length of the CDR3 is 15 residues. The CDR3 DNA reads TGTGCCAGCAGTTTACAGGGGTGGAACACCGGGGAGCTGTTTTTT. Protein: CASSLQGWNTGELFF.

This clonotype was seen a handful of times. The chain uses TRBV20-1 and TRBJ2-1; TRBD2 might be the D (6 bases). Trimming removed 6 bases at V and 2 bases at J, with 14 bases between. Germline CDR1 and CDR2: DFQATT and SNEGSKA (reference sequence). The CDR3 length is 14 residues. This CDR3 reads CSATPGLTYNEQFF. CDR3 DNA: TGCAGTGCAACGCCGGGACTTACCTACAATGAGCAGTTCTTC.

This clonotype appeared a few times. This chain joins TRBV6-5 and TRBJ2-1; D is ambiguous. Germline CDR1 MNHEY, CDR2 SVGAGI. This CDR3 region has 18 residues. V was shortened by 8 bases and J by 2 bases, with 25 bases between the two germline ends. CDR3: CASSPQAPPIGPYNEQFF. The CDR3 DNA reads as TGTGCCAGCTCTCCCCAAGCCCCCCCCATAGGCCCCTACAATGAGCAGTTCTTC.

This clonotype was observed a few times. V gene TRBV19 combines with J gene TRBJ2-7, with D tentatively TRBD2 (6 bases). Trimming cost V 1 base and J 4 bases, with 8 bases left between them. The CDR3 is 13 residues long. The V gene's germline CDR1 is LNHDA and CDR2 SQIVND (reference sequence). The CDR3 spells CASSIAEGYEQYV. CDR3 sequence (DNA): TGTGCCAGTAGTATAGCGGAGGGATACGAGCAGTACGTC.

This clonotype occurred a few times. The chain couples TRBV6-2 or TRBV6-3 to TRBJ2-3; D possibly matches TRBD1 or TRBD2 (6 bases each). CDR3 length equals 15 residues. Trimming shortened V by 6 bases and J by 4 bases, and 17 bases separated the two germline ends. Germline assignment: CDR1 MNHEY and CDR2 SVGEGT. The CDR3 here is CASSLGGLIADTQYF. In DNA form, the CDR3 reads TGTGCCAGCAGCCTCGGGGGCCTAATCGCAGATACGCAGTATTTT.

The gene calls are TRBV7-2 and TRBJ2-5; D ambiguous. V was clipped by 1 base and J by 3 bases, with 9 bases between them. CDR3 length equals 14 residues. Germline CDR1 and CDR2: SGHTA and FQGNSA. In DNA, the CDR3 is TGTGCCAGCAGCTTAGACGCAGCTGAAGAGACCCAGTACTTC. It encodes CASSLDAAEETQYF.

The V gene is TRBV18, the J gene TRBJ2-7; D gene uncertain. Germline V CDR1 and CDR2: KGHSH, LQKENI. V was clipped by 2 bases and J by 2 bases, with 7 bases between them. The CDR3 sequence is 13 residues long. In nucleotides, the CDR3 is TGTGCCAGCTCACCATCCCGAGCCTACGAGCAGTACGTC. Translation: CASSPSRAYEQYV.

This clonotype has more than one count but fewer than ten. This chain joins TRBV3-1 and TRBJ1-5; D unclear. V was shortened by 1 base and J by 4 bases, with 8 bases between the two germline ends. CDR3 length: 14 residues. Germline CDR1 and CDR2: LGHDT and YNNKEL (reference sequence). The CDR3, as DNA: TGTGCCAGCAGCCAAGTCTTCCAGAATCAGCCCCAGCATTTT. Encoded protein: CASSQVFQNQPQHF.